The entry below describes one T cell receptor (beta chain). The target antigen is unknown. Per the original data handling: Junction-only sequences without quality scores came from ImmunoSEQ, so filtering differed. Repertoires were generated with immunoSEQ multiplex PCR, while TCRdb's copy carries only in-frame clones and drops some. Clone size and the V and J calls come from that table; the DNA yielded D and trimming. The data hold hundreds of thousands of clones, with 95% to 96% observed a single time. The data belong to a study of shared clonotypes between healthy human individuals. Study details: Contributing individuals were a couple of females and three males aged 18 to 49. The plates for each donor numbered three CD4 naive, three CD4 memory, two CD8 naive and one CD8 memory.

Germline V gene data show CDR1 as SGHAT and CDR2 as FQDESV (reference sequence). The CDR3 totals 15 residues. V shed 4 bases, J shed 5 bases, and the junction held 8 bases outside the gene matches. Terminally differentiated effector memory CD45RA+ cells were left out of the naive CD8 fraction, which was CD45RO-negative and positively selected for CCR7. Study observations and caveats: Generally, naive subsets came out with larger estimated richness than memory subsets.

Input material: naive CD8+ T cells sorted from blood. The chain employs TRBV11-1 and TRBJ2-4; TRBD2 aligns across 7 bases. The clonotype comes from a woman in her twenties or thirties in good health. In DNA, the CDR3 is TGTGCCAGCAGCTGGGGGGAGGGCCCCCAAAACATTCAGTACTTC. Translating it yields CASSWGEGPQNIQYF.